The 25 T cell receptor beta chains presented below share a single source sample, sequenced in a study of T-cell reconstitution after alpha-beta-depleted transplantation in children. Preparation of the TCRbeta library was carried out with unique molecular identifiers. TCRdb recomputed calls from the PCR reads with MiXCR, one row per CDR3 protein. The table has approximately 1,000,000 distinct CDR3 sequences, about 30% seen once; the top ten hold under 30%. Specimen: PBMCs, mostly from graft donor cells, collected 360 days after TCRalphabeta/CD19-depleted stem cell transplant. These receptors were collected from a boy less than two years old who had a stem cell transplant for SCID, so the T cells may come from the graft donor.

This chain joins TRBV7-9 and TRBJ2-1, with a tentative D call TRBD1 (6 bases). This CDR3 region has 14 residues. CDR1 is SEHNR, CDR2 FQNEAQ, per germline (reference sequence). V lost 7 bases, J lost 4 bases, and 14 bases lay in between. CDR3 region: CASNRDTFYNEQFF. The CDR3 DNA sequence: TGTGCCAGCAACCGGGACACCTTTTACAATGAGCAGTTCTTC.

There are many counts of this clonotype. This chain connects TRBV20-1 to TRBJ1-1; 8 bases fit TRBD1. CDR1 and CDR2 from the germline V gene are DFQATT and SNEGSKA (reference sequence). This CDR3 contains 13 residues. V was clipped by 0 bases and J by 8 bases; unmatched bases: 5. The CDR3 sequence: CSAREGTGWEAFF. The CDR3 coding sequence is TGCAGTGCTAGAGAGGGGACAGGCTGGGAAGCTTTCTTT.

The rearrangement joins TRBV5-1 to TRBJ2-1; TRBD2 matches 11 bases. CDR1 is SGHRS, CDR2 YFSETQ, per germline. The CDR3 totals 18 residues. Losses at the gene ends were 3 bases for V and 0 bases for J; bases not matched to a gene: 8. The CDR3 loop reads CASSWGSGGARSYNEQFF. CDR3 nucleotides: TGCGCCAGCAGCTGGGGTAGCGGGGGGGCCCGCTCCTACAATGAGCAGTTCTTC.

This clonotype occurred a few times. The rearrangement uses TRBV9 and TRBJ2-2; D may be TRBD1 or TRBD2 (5 bases each). CDR1 and CDR2 from the germline V gene are SGDLS and YYNGEE. The ends were cut back, 0 bases at V and 5 bases at J, with 14 bases in the middle. The CDR3 runs 16 residues. The DNA for the CDR3 is TGTGCCAGCAGCGTAGGGGACGCCAGAGGAACCGGGGAGCTGTTTTTT. Its protein product is CASSVGDARGTGELFF. The full variable domain, in which reference TRBV9 and TRBJ2-2 provide the parts outside the CDR3, is DSGVTQTPKHLITATGQRVTLRCSPRSGDLSVYWYQQSLDQGLQFLIQYYNGEERAKGNILERFSAQQFPDLHSELNLSSLELGDSALYFCASSVGDARGTGELFFGEGSRLTVL.

This clonotype was found many times. The genes are TRBV2 and TRBJ2-2; possible D gene TRBD1, 5 bases. CDR3 length equals 13 residues. The germline V and J ends were trimmed by 5 bases and 5 bases, with 9 bases remaining between them. Germline V lookup: CDR1 SNHLY, CDR2 FYNNEI. The CDR3 is CASSPGWTGELFF. In DNA form, the CDR3 reads TGTGCCAGCAGTCCAGGGTGGACCGGGGAGCTGTTTTTT. The full variable domain, in which reference TRBV2 and TRBJ2-2 provide the parts outside the CDR3, is EPEVTQTPSHQVTQMGQEVILRCVPISNHLYFYWYRQILGQKVEFLVSFYNNEISEKSEIFDDQFSVERPDGSNFTLKIRSTKLEDSAMYFCASSPGWTGELFFGEGSRLTVL.

In DNA, the CDR3 is TGTGCCAGCAGCCCCCCCGCCGGTGGCGGGACTGAAGCTTTCTTT. It is translated as CASSPPAGGGTEAFF. This chain joins TRBV7-6 and TRBJ1-1; D gene uncertain. Per germline, CDR1 SGHVS and CDR2 FNYEAQ. The CDR3 extends over 15 amino acids. V gave up 5 bases and J gave up 5 bases, with 18 bases separating them.

This clonotype has a count of ten or more. The V call is TRBV20-1, the J call TRBJ2-1, with 8 nucleotides matching TRBD2. V dropped 4 bases and J dropped 7; count of bases not matched to a gene: 9. The CDR3 is 14 amino acids. From germline, CDR1 is DFQATT and CDR2 SNEGSKA (reference sequence). CDR3 nucleotides: TGCAGTGCTATTTCGGGGGGGGCCGGGAATGAGCAGTTCTTC. Protein sequence: CSAISGGAGNEQFF.

In DNA, the CDR3 is TGTGCCACTTTACCTCCTGAGGGACATCCAGATACGCAGTATTTT. It codes for CATLPPEGHPDTQYF. The chain has TRBV19 and TRBJ2-3; D possibly corresponds to TRBD1 (6 bases). The CDR3 has 15 amino acids. Germline-derived CDR1 and CDR2 are LNHDA and SQIVND (reference sequence). V lost 10 bases to trimming and J lost 4 bases, with 21 bases between them.

The chain is built from TRBV7-2 and TRBJ2-7; no clear D. The CDR3 has 15 residues. With 2 bases removed from V and 0 bases from J, the gap between germline ends came to 11 bases. Germline CDR1 SGHTA, CDR2 FQGNSA. The CDR3 loop is CASSLKFPLSYEQYF. The CDR3 DNA follows: TGTGCCAGCAGCTTAAAGTTTCCCCTCTCCTACGAGCAGTACTTC. The entire variable domain, with the rest obtained from reference TRBV7-2 and TRBJ2-7, is as follows: GAGVSQSPSNKVTEKGKDVELRCDPISGHTALYWYRQSLGQGLEFLIYFQGNSAPDKSGLPSDRFSAERTGGSVSTLTIQRTQQEDSAVYLCASSLKFPLSYEQYFGPGTRLTVT.

This chain links TRBV11-2 with TRBJ2-6; D is undetermined. Germline CDR1 reads SGHAT; CDR2 reads FQNNGV. This CDR3 contains 17 residues. Trimming took 5 bases from V and 0 from J, leaving 14 bases between them. The CDR3 sequence: CASSESRLSSGANVLTF. The CDR3 DNA reads as TGTGCCAGCAGCGAATCCCGACTGAGCTCTGGGGCCAACGTCCTGACTTTC.

This clonotype was picked up a small number of times. The V and J genes are TRBV5-6 and TRBJ1-1; maybe TRBD1 (6 bases). This CDR3 is built from 13 residues. Germline CDR1 SGHDT, CDR2 YYEEEE. Between the trimmed V and J ends, which lost 4 bases and 4 bases, there was a span of 11 bases. The CDR3 DNA sequence: TGTGCCAGCAGCCGACAGGTTTTCACTGAAGCTTTCTTT. It encodes CASSRQVFTEAFF.

The V gene is TRBV15, the J gene TRBJ2-7; D unresolved. Trimming stripped 0 bases from V and 3 bases from J, with 15 bases between. This CDR3 contains 16 residues. Looked up from germline, CDR1 is LNHNV and CDR2 is YYDKDF (reference sequence). The DNA of the CDR3 is TGTGCCACCAGCAGAGATATCAGCGCCGGCCTCTACGAGCAGTACTTC. Its protein is CATSRDISAGLYEQYF.

The chain recombines TRBV6-1 with TRBJ2-2; 7 bases match TRBD1. This CDR3 region has 15 residues. Germline values: CDR1 MNHNS, CDR2 SASEGT. V trimming: 7 bases; J trimming: 3 bases; junction bases outside the gene matches: 8. CDR3 bases: TGTGCCAGCATGCGGCGAGGGGGCGACACCGGGGAGCTGTTTTTT. Protein sequence: CASMRRGGDTGELFF.

The chain combines TRBV12-3 or TRBV12-4 with TRBJ2-5; no firm D call. V lost 6 bases, J lost 5 bases, and 16 bases lay in between. This CDR3 region has 14 residues. CDR3 loop: CASSWIGVRETQYF. The CDR3 nucleotides are TGTGCCAGCAGCTGGATTGGGGTGCGGGAGACCCAGTACTTC.

This clonotype has only one observation. The chain couples TRBV9 to TRBJ2-3; the match to TRBD2 covers 7 bases. CDR1 SGDLS and CDR2 YYNGEE come from the germline V gene. V was clipped by 3 bases and J by 3 bases; unmatched bases: 7. The CDR3 loop spans 15 amino acids. CDR3 sequence (DNA): TGTGCCAGCAGCGATGGAGGGGAGGGAACAGATACGCAGTATTTT. Translated, it gives CASSDGGEGTDTQYF.

The chain is built from TRBV6-1 and TRBJ1-1, with 9 nucleotides matching TRBD1. The ends lost 5 bases at V and 11 bases at J; junction bases unmatched: 12. Germline V gene sequence: CDR1 MNHNS, CDR2 SASEGT. The CDR3 has 14 residues. The CDR3 region has the DNA TGTGCCAGCAGTCGTTACTTGAGACAGGGGGAGGCTTTCTTT. This sequence encodes CASSRYLRQGEAFF.

The gene calls are TRBV5-1 and TRBJ1-2; D ambiguous. CDR1 SGHRS and CDR2 YFSETQ come from the germline V gene. The CDR3 contains 12 residues. V gave up 5 bases and J gave up 0 bases, with 5 bases separating them. The CDR3 DNA reads as TGCGCCAGCAGAATGACTAACTATGGCTACACCTTC. This translates into CASRMTNYGYTF.

This clonotype has only a few counts. The V gene is TRBV7-2, the J gene TRBJ1-2; a possible D gene is TRBD1 (6 bases). Trimming removed 1 base from V and 3 bases from J, with 12 bases in between. Per germline, CDR1 SGHTA and CDR2 FQGNSA. The CDR3 covers 15 residues. The CDR3 protein is CASSLVRQDYYGYTF. The CDR3 bases are TGTGCCAGCAGCTTAGTACGACAGGACTACTATGGCTACACCTTC.

This clonotype was found a few times. The chain carries TRBV29-1 and TRBJ1-3; 9 bases match TRBD1. The germline CDR1 and CDR2 sequences are SQVTM and ANQGSEA. Unmatched junction bases numbered 14, after V lost 4 bases and J lost 7 bases. The length of the CDR3 is 16 residues. The CDR3 here is CSVGLPGTGPGNTIYF. CDR3 nucleotides: TGCAGCGTTGGACTACCCGGGACAGGGCCAGGGAACACCATATATTTT.

The CDR3 DNA follows: TGTGCCAGCAGCTTCCGAGGGGGGGGATCCTATGGCTACACCTTC. It yields the protein CASSFRGGGSYGYTF. The genes are TRBV5-5 and TRBJ1-2, with D perhaps TRBD1 (6 bases). The V end lost 2 bases, the J end lost 4 bases, and 15 bases lay between the germline ends. The CDR3 has 15 residues. Germline CDR1 and CDR2: SGHKS and YYEKEE (reference sequence).

V and J are TRBV5-1 and TRBJ2-7; 8 nucleotides line up with TRBD1. This CDR3 is built from 17 residues. Germline-derived CDR1 and CDR2 are SGHRS and YFSETQ. J lost 4 bases, V lost 0 bases, and 12 bases had no gene match. The chain's CDR3 is CASSLGPLGTGLYEQYF. The CDR3 DNA reads as TGCGCCAGCAGCTTGGGTCCCCTGGGGACAGGATTATACGAGCAGTACTTC.

This clonotype was observed a handful of times. The CDR3 reads CSVVPGRTDTQYF. The CDR3 nucleotides read TGCAGCGTTGTGCCGGGACGCACAGATACGCAGTATTTT. The chain recombines TRBV29-1 with TRBJ2-3; D is perhaps TRBD1 or TRBD2 (5 bases each). CDR3 size: 13 residues. Germline CDR1 SQVTM, CDR2 ANQGSEA. V was pared by 4 bases and J by 1 base, with 9 bases between.

The chain links TRBV6-1 to TRBJ2-1, with 8 bases aligning to TRBD1. The CDR3 sequence is 14 residues long. Germline V gene data show CDR1 as MNHNS and CDR2 as SASEGT. After removal of 6 bases from V and 7 bases from J, the junction contained 8 bases not matched to a gene. CDR3 DNA sequence: TGTGCCAGCAGCCTGGACAGGGTGAGGAATGAGCAGTTCTTC. It translates to CASSLDRVRNEQFF.

In its sample, this clonotype was seen a few times. V and J are TRBV5-1 and TRBJ2-3, with D possibly matching TRBD2 (7 bases). V lost 4 bases to trimming and J lost 6 bases, with 18 bases between them. This CDR3 has 15 amino acids. Germline CDR1 and CDR2: SGHRS and YFSETQ. The DNA of the CDR3 is TGCGCCAGCAGCCCATGGGGGGGGGCGTCCGATACGCAGTATTTT. It encodes CASSPWGGASDTQYF.

This clonotype was found a few times. The chain has TRBV29-1 and TRBJ1-1, with unresolved D. Germline V gives CDR1 SQVTM, CDR2 ANQGSEA. Trimming stripped 4 bases from V and 1 base from J, with 19 bases between. This CDR3 comprises 16 residues. The chain's CDR3 is CSVAPRFSTRNTEAFF. Here the CDR3 DNA reads TGCAGCGTTGCCCCAAGGTTCTCAACACGGAACACTGAAGCTTTCTTT.